The entry below describes one T cell receptor (beta chain). Its cognate antigen is unknown. This sample was included in a study of radiotherapy plus CTLA-4 blockade in lung cancer. Study results and limitations: Radiotherapy was combined with ipilimumab, and tumor-derived TCR clones then expanded in blood.

The data were produced by immunoSEQ multiplex PCR, yet TCRdb's version contains in-frame clones alone and is incomplete. The sample lists around 82,000 clones, 84% occurring once. The CDR3 loop spans 15 amino acids. The V end was cut by 5 bases, the J end by 5 bases, with 18 bases between. Germline loops: CDR1 SGHTA, CDR2 FQGNSA. The source is a human donor with non-small cell lung cancer who had stable disease on radiotherapy plus ipilimumab. The genes are TRBV7-2 and TRBJ1-1; a possible D gene is TRBD1 (6 bases). This sample comprised peripheral blood, obtained from a patient treated with radiotherapy plus ipilimumab. CDR3 bases: TGTGCCAGCAGCCCGGGGGGCGGGGGTAAGACTGAAGCTTTCTTT. As protein: CASSPGGGGKTEAFF.